Listed below are T cell receptor beta chains from one sample, sequenced in a study of blood T cell repertoires in COVID-19. The repertoire was sequenced with immunoSEQ multiplex PCR; TCRdb's copy has only in-frame clones and lacks some. The sample contains about 180,000 clones, 90% to 95% of which appear only once. Specimen: peripheral blood. These TCRs come from a man between 50 and 59 years old with acute or convalescent COVID-19. Each CDR3 is given with its conserved first and last residue. D genes are given only for firm matches. Some rows mark clone size as missing; the rest say once, few, many or name a class of expanded clone.

TRBV29-1	.	TRBJ2-3	.	CSVDPSTDTQYF	TGCAGCGTTGATCCTAGCACAGATACGCAGTATTTT
TRBV6-5	.	TRBJ2-3	TRBD1	CASRSQGDTDTQYF	TGTGCCAGCAGATCGCAGGGGGATACAGATACGCAGTATTTT
TRBV6-6	.	TRBJ2-7	TRBD2	CASSPKGAGLAGGPTYEQYF	TGTGCCAGCAGTCCCAAAGGGGCGGGACTAGCGGGAGGTCCAACCTACGAGCAGTACTTC
TRBV10-3	.	TRBJ2-2	TRBD2	CAISEEDPGLAYTGELFF	TGTGCCATCAGTGAGGAGGATCCGGGACTAGCCTACACCGGGGAGCTGTTTTTT
TRBV19	.	TRBJ2-2	.	CASSTPLATGELFF	TGTGCCAGTAGTACCCCTCTAGCGACCGGGGAGCTGTTTTTT
TRBV2	.	TRBJ1-1	.	CASSELGNTEAFF	TGTGCCAGCAGTGAACTAGGGAACACTGAAGCTTTCTTT
TRBV30	few	TRBJ1-5	.	CAWSAVSNQPQHF	TGTGCCTGGAGTGCGGTTAGCAATCAGCCCCAGCATTTT
TRBV7-2	once	TRBJ1-2	.	CASSLVLNYGYTF	TGTGCCAGCAGCTTAGTCCTTAACTATGGCTACACCTTC
TRBV7-8	.	TRBJ2-3	.	CASSPAGAGGTDTQYF	TGTGCCAGCAGCCCCGCAGGGGCGGGGGGCACAGATACGCAGTATTTT
TRBV29-1	.	TRBJ2-5	TRBD1	CSVAGQGEIGETQYF	TGCAGCGTCGCAGGACAGGGGGAAATTGGAGAGACCCAGTACTTC
TRBV7-3	once	TRBJ1-1	TRBD1	CASSSTPGGSEAFF	TGTGCCAGCAGCTCGACCCCAGGGGGATCTGAAGCTTTCTTT
TRBV29-1	.	TRBJ2-3	TRBD2	CSVEETGGSGTQYF	TGCAGCGTTGAAGAGACGGGAGGATCCGGTACGCAGTATTTT
TRBV7-3	.	TRBJ2-2	.	CASSLTGELFF	TGTGCCAGCAGCCTCACCGGGGAGCTGTTTTTT
TRBV28	.	TRBJ2-1	.	CASSSGRLRNYNEQFF	TGTGCCAGCAGTTCAGGGCGCTTAAGAAACTACAATGAGCAGTTCTTC
TRBV7-9	.	TRBJ1-2	.	CASSPVGGGYGYTF	TGTGCCAGCAGCCCCGTGGGGGGGGGCTATGGCTACACCTTC
TRBV27	.	TRBJ2-7	TRBD2	CASSFSGGNEQYF	TGTGCCAGCAGTTTTTCGGGAGGGAACGAGCAGTACTTC
TRBV11-2	.	TRBJ2-3	TRBD2	CASSPLIGGSTDTQYF	TGTGCCAGCAGCCCACTTATCGGGGGGAGCACAGATACGCAGTATTTT
TRBV5-1	.	TRBJ2-1	TRBD2	CASSLEGLAGVHEQFF	TGCGCCAGCAGCTTGGAGGGTCTAGCGGGAGTGCATGAGCAGTTCTTC
TRBV27	.	TRBJ2-1	TRBD2	CASRLSYLAGNNEQFF	TGTGCCAGCAGGCTTTCCTATCTAGCGGGGAATAATGAGCAGTTCTTC
TRBV18	.	TRBJ1-5	TRBD1	CASSPLGTGGRQPQHF	TGTGCCAGCTCACCACTGGGGACAGGGGGTAGACAGCCCCAGCATTTT
TRBV9	.	TRBJ1-2	.	CASSGARESNYGYTF	TGTGCCAGCAGCGGCGCCAGGGAATCTAACTATGGCTACACCTTC
TRBV5-5	.	TRBJ2-3	.	CASSFRGTGFAQYF	TGTGCCAGCAGCTTTCGGGGCACAGGGTTCGCGCAGTATTTT
TRBV11-3	.	TRBJ2-2	TRBD1	CASSPRTGGTGELFF	TGTGCCAGCAGCCCAAGGACAGGGGGCACCGGGGAGCTGTTTTTT
TRBV12-3/TRBV12-4	.	TRBJ2-7	.	CASSLIAWEQYF	TGTGCCAGCAGCTTAATCGCGTGGGAGCAGTACTTC
TRBV3-1/TRBV3-2	.	TRBJ2-5	TRBD2	CASSLRTSGQETQYF	TGTGCCAGCAGCCTCAGGACTAGCGGACAAGAGACCCAGTACTTC